This T cell receptor beta chain originates from a study of shared clonotypes between healthy human individuals. TCRdb's table, derived via immunoSEQ multiplex PCR, lists solely in-frame clones and lacks some. Seen here are approximately 120,000 clones, more than 65% observed once, and the top ten hold about a quarter. The ends lost 0 bases at V and 3 bases at J; junction bases unmatched: 7. Germline V gene sequence: CDR1 SGHTS, CDR2 YDEGEE. This CDR3 is 16 amino acids long. Sequencing was performed on memory CD8+ T cells sorted from blood. Subset specified: CD45RO+ cells pooled with CCR7-negative TemRA cells. The V gene is TRBV5-8, the J gene TRBJ1-2; 8 bases agree with TRBD1. This TCR derives from a woman in her 30s in good health. The CDR3 spells CASSLGAWGQDYGYTF. In DNA, the CDR3 is TGTGCCAGCAGCTTGGGTGCGTGGGGACAGGACTATGGCTACACCTTC.